These T cell receptor beta chains were read from a single sample in a study of T cells in Graves' hyperthyroidism and ophthalmopathy. Using its own MiXCR run on the multiplex PCR reads, TCRdb lists one record per CDR3 protein. The sample includes over 200,000 distinct CDR3 sequences, approximately 14% seen only once; the top ten take roughly 15%. Material for sequencing was blood. The receptors derive from a woman in her forties with Graves' hyperthyroidism that later progressed to Graves' ophthalmopathy. Both conserved end residues are part of each CDR3. The order of the fields is J gene, V gene, D gene, CDR3 length, clone size, CDR3 protein, CDR3 DNA. The D gene is left open where the match is weak. Only part of the rows carry a size: once, few, many, or a class if the clone is expanded.

TRBJ1-6 | TRBV4-1 | NA | 13 | NA | CASRGGRNSPLHF | TGCGCCAGCAGAGGGGGGCGTAATTCACCCCTCCACTTT
TRBJ2-1 | TRBV20-1 | NA | 14 | few | CSASKREIVNEQFF | TGCAGTGCTAGTAAGAGGGAGATTGTCAATGAGCAGTTCTTC
TRBJ2-1 | TRBV15 | TRBD1 | 15 | few | CATSTDRGPYNEQFF | TGTGCCACCAGCACGGACAGGGGCCCCTACAATGAGCAGTTCTTC
TRBJ1-3 | TRBV4-1 | NA | 14 | many | CASTNPIEGNTIYF | TGCGCCAGCACCAATCCCATAGAGGGAAACACCATATATTTT
TRBJ2-3 | TRBV27 | TRBD1 | 15 | many | CASSRGQGSTDTQYF | TGTGCCAGCAGCCGCGGACAGGGTAGCACAGATACGCAGTATTTT
TRBJ2-7 | TRBV28 | TRBD2 | 14 | many | CASSLRGLTYEQYF | TGTGCCAGCAGTTTGCGGGGACTAACCTACGAGCAGTACTTC
TRBJ2-1 | TRBV5-1 | NA | 14 | many | CASSLVLARHEQFF | TGCGCCAGCAGCTTGGTATTAGCTCGGCATGAGCAATTCTTC
TRBJ2-1 | TRBV5-8 | TRBD2 | 12 | NA | CASSPSGNEQFF | TGTGCCAGCAGCCCTAGCGGTAATGAGCAGTTCTTC
TRBJ1-2 | TRBV28 | NA | 14 | NA | CASSAAQGSRGYTF | TGTGCCAGCAGCGCGGCCCAGGGGTCGCGGGGCTACACCTTC
TRBJ1-1 | TRBV29-1 | NA | 15 | many | CSVAGLTGYYTEAFF | TGCAGCGTTGCTGGGCTAACGGGGTACTACACTGAAGCTTTCTTT
TRBJ2-5 | TRBV11-2 | TRBD1 | 13 | many | CASSYTTGGPQYF | TGTGCCAGCAGCTATACAACAGGGGGCCCCCAGTACTTC
TRBJ2-7 | TRBV27 | TRBD1 | 15 | many | CASSFQPGQIYEQYF | TGTGCCAGCAGTTTCCAGCCGGGACAGATCTACGAGCAGTACTTC
TRBJ2-3 | TRBV28 | NA | 13 | many | CASTRELTDTQYF | TGTGCCAGCACCAGGGAACTCACAGATACGCAGTATTTT
TRBJ2-7 | TRBV2 | NA | 12 | NA | CASSEAESVQYF | TGTGCCAGCAGTGAAGCGGAGTCGGTGCAGTACTTC
TRBJ2-2 | TRBV6-6 | NA | 12 | many | CASSYGSGELFF | TGTGCCAGCAGTTACGGTTCCGGGGAGCTGTTTTTT
TRBJ1-1 | TRBV19 | TRBD1 | 17 | many | CASTSPPGQGVNTEAFF | TGTGCCAGTACCAGCCCTCCGGGACAGGGGGTGAACACTGAAGCTTTCTTT
TRBJ2-7 | TRBV10-3 | TRBD2 | 14 | many | CAISAAGTSYEQYF | TGTGCCATCAGTGCAGCCGGGACTAGCTACGAGCAGTACTTC
TRBJ2-3 | TRBV9 | TRBD2 | 15 | few | CASSVVAGATDTQYF | TGTGCCAGCAGCGTAGTAGCGGGTGCCACAGATACGCAGTATTTT